This T cell receptor beta chain was identified in a study of human T cells and chemical hapten exposure. Time point denoted: pre-sensitization, week 0. Stated treatment: therapeutic diphenylcyclopropenone sensitization with weekly scalp DPC. The CDR3 runs 16 residues. The ends lost 6 bases at V and 3 bases at J; junction bases unmatched: 13. The germline gives CDR1 DFQATT, CDR2 SNEGSKA (reference sequence). Original handling: Per sample, the median was approximately 96,000 TCRs, with values from about 24,000 to 680,000. TCRdb re-derived calls from the RACE reads in MiXCR, one entry per CDR3 protein. TCRdb, not the original authors, processed these V and J calls. The sample contains over 300,000 distinct CDR3 sequences, approximately 5.1% of which appear only once.

The receptor's source is a woman aged 45-59 years with alopecia areata. Some clones in this sample may be carry-over from other donors' samples. The V gene is TRBV20-1, the J gene TRBJ1-5; 8 nucleotides agree with TRBD1. This material consisted of whole blood, taken in connection with sensitization to the hapten diphenylcyclopropenone (DPC). CDR3 in amino acids: CSAPTLQGGINQPQHF. The CDR3 DNA sequence: TGCAGTGCCCCGACCCTACAGGGGGGGATCAATCAGCCCCAGCATTTT.